Here is one TCR beta chain with its context. There is no known antigen for this receptor. Base qualities are missing; no much larger clone stands one base away. TCR cDNA was made using 5'RACE template switching, a step that added a universal primer site and unique molecular identifiers. Priming for cDNA synthesis came from both the TCR alpha and TCR beta constant segments. Libraries were amplified in two PCR steps, with sample barcodes and sequencing adapters added in the second step. Sequencing of the libraries was done on either Illumina HiSeq 2500 (2x100 bp) or NovaSeq (2x150 bp). The authors' analysis ran thus. Reads were demultiplexed and collapsed into UMI consensus sequences with MIGEC, and V(D)J alignment was performed with MiXCR. Clonotypes responding to the vaccine were identified with edgeR on replicate PBMC samples, with the criteria of FDR below 0.01 and a log2 fold change above 5 up to day 15. CD4 or CD8 identity was assigned to each bulk clonotype according to whether the clonotype was present at higher abundance in the sequenced CD4 repertoire or the sequenced CD8 repertoire. Clones were called with MiXCR by TCRdb after fastp trimmed the public reads at Q25, and only in-frame beta chains were retained. Every CDR3 protein is listed once, alongside the most common genes and DNA of its rows. Here the V and J calls rest on TCRdb's processing, not on the authors' analysis. The sample table shows 450,000 to 550,000 distinct CDR3 sequences, and 21% are seen once. The top ten constitute less than 20% of the sample.

These data belong to a study of T cells after yellow fever vaccination (dated by TCRdb to between 2017 and 2020). Background on the whole study: Libraries from fractions with low cell numbers were prepared with the SMART-Seq v4 Ultra Low Input RNA kit. To follow T-cell clones before and after both primary and booster YFV17D yellow fever vaccination, bulk TCR alpha and beta repertoires underwent longitudinal sequencing. Two healthy male donors, one aged 18 to 30 and one aged 30 to 40 years, made up the cohort. Blood samples were taken at several timepoints before and after primary and secondary immunization, and bulk PBMC replicates and cell subsets were isolated.

The treatment or condition tag for this specimen amounts to: live attenuated yellow fever vaccine strain. Two biological replicates of bulk PBMCs were collected at each blood-draw timepoint. PBMCs were isolated from peripheral blood using a standard Ficoll-Paque protocol. RNA was extracted with TriZol from bulk PBMCs, CD4 and CD8 fractions, and dextramer-positive and dextramer-negative fractions. General conclusions and limits of the study: Most clones expanded after primary vaccination were re-detected after the booster (almost 97% of CD4 and approximately 88% of CD8), suggesting broad memory maintenance. Compared with the primary T-cell response, the secondary T-cell response was weaker but faster, peaking on day 5 rather than day 15. Only a couple of donors were included in the study, so the extent to which the findings can be generalized is limited. Because abundant contaminating clonotypes from the bulk population could be contained in FACS-sorted repertoires, computational filtering was required. A small fraction of clonotypes showed up in both the CD4 and CD8 compartments, probably as a result of convergent recombination.

For CDR1 and CDR2, the germline V gene lists MGHRA and YSYEKL. V gives up 3 bases and J gives up 2 bases, and the segment between their germline ends measures 17 bases. From the cysteine up to the phenylalanine, the CDR3 has a length of 17 residues. The only DNA kept is the CDR3, 51 bases in frame from the first base. Recombination connected TRBV4-1 to TRBJ1-3, with the D gene too uncertain to name. The TCR comes from a man younger than 35 who received the YFV17D yellow fever vaccine. The sequencing here drew on PBMCs, taken about 20 days after the first yellow fever vaccination. CDR3 loop: CASSHVLQELAGNTIYF. The DNA sequence is given as TGCGCCAGCAGCCACGTACTCCAGGAACTGGCTGGAAACACCATATATTTT.